These T cell receptor beta chains were read from a single sample in a study of identical twins. One entry per CDR3 protein, called by TCRdb with MiXCR from the 5' RACE reads. Found here are a few hundred thousand distinct CDR3 sequences, 10% to 15% of them singletons; the top ten hold about 4.1%. The same data also contributed to another study, on yellow fever vaccine responses in identical twins.

The sample taken for sequencing was memory (CD45RO+) T cells sorted from blood. These receptors were obtained from a woman aged 18-35 years in good health. Both conserved end residues are part of each CDR3. The D gene is left open where the match is weak. Some rows mark clone size as missing; the rest say once, few, many or name a class of expanded clone.

>TRBV7-6|TRBJ2-2|14|-|-
CASSPSVIPGELFF
TGTGCCAGCAGCCCGTCGGTGATACCCGGGGAGCTGTTTTTT
>TRBV5-1|TRBJ2-1|16|many|TRBD2
CASSSRLAGVGDEQFF
TGCGCCAGCAGCTCCCGACTAGCGGGAGTGGGAGACGAGCAGTTCTTC
>TRBV6-4|TRBJ2-1|14|-|TRBD1
CASSPSGGRDEQFF
TGTGCCAGCAGTCCCTCAGGGGGCCGGGATGAGCAGTTCTTC
>TRBV2|TRBJ2-3|12|many|-
CASRETPGAQYF
TGTGCCAGCAGAGAGACACCCGGTGCGCAGTATTTT
>TRBV12-3/TRBV12-4|TRBJ2-1|12|-|-
CASSRDFGEQFF
TGTGCCAGCAGCCGGGACTTTGGTGAGCAGTTCTTC
>TRBV30|TRBJ2-5|13|-|TRBD2
CAWGLAGGETQYF
TGTGCCTGGGGACTAGCGGGGGGAGAGACCCAGTACTTC
>TRBV11-2|TRBJ2-1|16|few|TRBD2
CASSGELRTSGGEQFF
TGTGCCAGCAGCGGGGAGCTCAGGACTAGCGGGGGTGAGCAGTTCTTC
>TRBV10-3|TRBJ1-1|15|many|-
CAISPVAGSRAEAFF
TGTGCCATCAGTCCGGTAGCAGGTTCGAGGGCTGAAGCTTTCTTT
>TRBV7-9|TRBJ2-3|15|-|TRBD2
CASSLLAVGTDTQYF
TGTGCCAGCAGCTTACTAGCGGTGGGCACAGATACGCAGTATTTT
>TRBV5-5|TRBJ2-5|17|few|-
CASSLATLNPRWETQYF
TGTGCCAGCAGCTTGGCCACTTTGAACCCTCGGTGGGAGACCCAGTACTTC
>TRBV3-1|TRBJ2-2|15|-|-
CASSQDQRRTGELFF
TGTGCCAGCAGCCAAGACCAGCGTCGAACCGGGGAGCTGTTTTTT
>TRBV20-1|TRBJ2-4|13|few|-
CSARDAGANIQYF
TGCAGTGCTAGAGATGCAGGGGCTAACATTCAGTACTTC
>TRBV6-5|TRBJ1-3|14|-|-
CASSYSDSGNTIYF
TGTGCCAGCAGTTACTCGGACTCTGGAAACACCATATATTTT
>TRBV6-5|TRBJ1-1|16|few|TRBD1
CASSYTRTGIDTEAFF
TGTGCCAGCAGTTACACACGGACAGGGATCGACACTGAAGCTTTCTTT
>TRBV28|TRBJ1-1|15|few|-
CASSLRSTGTIGAFF
TGTGCCAGCAGTTTACGAAGTACAGGGACGATTGGAGCTTTCTTT
>TRBV2|TRBJ2-1|14|-|-
CASSAGFSYNEQFF
TGTGCCAGCAGTGCGGGATTTTCCTACAATGAGCAGTTCTTC
>TRBV28|TRBJ2-7|12|few|-
CASSLLLGEQYF
TGTGCCAGCAGTTTATTGTTAGGGGAGCAGTACTTC
>TRBV4-3|TRBJ2-2|17|few|-
CASSQFFSRSGTGELFF
TGCGCCAGCAGCCAATTCTTTTCCAGGTCGGGCACCGGGGAGCTGTTTTTT
>TRBV7-9|TRBJ2-1|13|-|TRBD1
CASSLTGGYEQFF
TGTGCCAGCAGCTTGACAGGGGGCTATGAGCAGTTCTTC
>TRBV2|TRBJ1-5|17|-|TRBD1
CASSVWDRGYSNQPQHF
TGTGCCAGCAGTGTTTGGGACAGGGGATATAGCAATCAGCCCCAGCATTTT
>TRBV7-9|TRBJ1-2|13|few|-
CASSLEAQKGYTF
TGTGCCAGCAGCTTAGAAGCCCAGAAGGGCTACACCTTC
>TRBV18|TRBJ2-2|16|-|TRBD1
CASSRDRGENTGELFF
TGTGCCAGCTCACGAGACAGGGGGGAGAACACCGGGGAGCTGTTTTTT
>TRBV3-1|TRBJ2-5|15|few|-
CASSQAGTEKETQYF
TGTGCCAGCAGCCAAGCCGGGACTGAGAAAGAGACCCAGTACTTC
>TRBV20-1|TRBJ2-5|12|few|TRBD2
CSARSTGQRGDF
TGCAGTGCTAGATCAACCGGCCAGCGGGGTGACTTC
>TRBV7-9|TRBJ2-3|15|few|-
CASSYSGGVTDTQYF
TGTGCCAGCAGCTATAGCGGTGGGGTCACAGATACGCAGTATTTT
>TRBV29-1|TRBJ1-5|12|-|-
CSVGGSNQPQHF
TGCAGCGTTGGAGGTAGCAATCAGCCCCAGCATTTT